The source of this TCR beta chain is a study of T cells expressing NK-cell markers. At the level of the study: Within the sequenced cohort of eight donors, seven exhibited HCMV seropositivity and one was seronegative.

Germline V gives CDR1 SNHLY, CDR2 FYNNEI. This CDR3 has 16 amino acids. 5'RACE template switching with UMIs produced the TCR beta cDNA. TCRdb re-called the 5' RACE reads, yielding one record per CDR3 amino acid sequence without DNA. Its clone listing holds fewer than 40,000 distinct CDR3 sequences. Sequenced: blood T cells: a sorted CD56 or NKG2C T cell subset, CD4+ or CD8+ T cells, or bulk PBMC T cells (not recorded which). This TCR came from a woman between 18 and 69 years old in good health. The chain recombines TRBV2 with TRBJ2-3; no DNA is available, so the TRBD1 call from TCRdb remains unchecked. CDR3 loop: CASSEVWQGSTDTQYF.